This T cell receptor (beta chain) was retrieved from a study of blood T cell repertoires in COVID-19. Germline V CDR1 and CDR2: SEHNR, FQNEAQ (reference sequence). The CDR3 loop spans 16 amino acids. The J segment lost 9 bases and the V segment lost 5 bases, leaving 18 bases of the junction unmatched. The assay was immunoSEQ multiplex PCR, and TCRdb's table has in-frame clones only and misses some. Here the sample spans some 250,000 clones, 88% being singletons. Sequenced material: peripheral blood. This clonotype originated in a woman in her 30s with acute or convalescent COVID-19. V and J are TRBV7-9 and TRBJ2-5, with 7 bases fitting TRBD1. The CDR3 spells CASSQLGQILRGAQYF. The CDR3 DNA reads as TGTGCCAGCAGCCAACTGGGACAGATCTTAAGAGGGGCCCAGTACTTC.